The 14 T cell receptor beta chains below were found in one sample sequenced in a study of blood T cell repertoires in COVID-19. The method was immunoSEQ multiplex PCR; TCRdb's version includes in-frame clones alone and lacks a portion of them. This sample yields a few hundred thousand clones, of which around four fifths are seen a single time; roughly 4.6% belongs to the top ten. What was sequenced was peripheral blood. These receptors all come from a man between 60 and 75 years old who had recovered from COVID-19.

The chain couples TRBV5-1 to TRBJ2-3, with 11 bases identical to TRBD2. With 4 bases clipped from V and 7 bases from J, the junction kept 8 bases outside the gene matches. The CDR3 spans 15 residues. CDR1 is SGHRS and CDR2 is YFSETQ in the germline V gene. The CDR3 DNA follows: TGCGCCAGCAGCGGGATACTAGCGGGGGACAATACGCAGTATTTT. It yields the protein CASSGILAGDNTQYF.

This chain joins TRBV6-5 and TRBJ2-3; possibly TRBD2 for D (5 bases). From germline, CDR1 is MNHEY and CDR2 SVGAGI. Trimming pared 10 bases from V and 8 bases from J, leaving 22 bases between. The CDR3 runs 14 residues. CDR3 amino acids: CAITSPTAAGTQYF. CDR3 coding DNA: TGTGCCATCACTAGTCCCACAGCTGCTGGTACGCAGTATTTT.

The V gene is TRBV7-8, the J gene TRBJ2-3; possible D gene TRBD2, 6 bases. The length of the CDR3 is 14 residues. The V end lost 3 bases, the J end lost 3 bases, and 10 bases lay between the germline ends. CDR1 SGHVS and CDR2 FQNEAQ come from the germline V gene. The CDR3 reads CASSFSGGTDTQYF. CDR3 nucleotide sequence: TGTGCCAGCAGCTTTTCCGGGGGTACAGATACGCAGTATTTT.

The chain carries TRBV30 and TRBJ1-1, with D unresolved. Trimming cost V 4 bases and J 2 bases, with 11 bases left between them. Looked up from germline, CDR1 is GTSNPN and CDR2 is SVGIG (reference sequence). This CDR3 comprises 13 residues. The CDR3 spells CAWTPRGNTEAFF. CDR3 coding DNA: TGTGCCTGGACGCCGCGGGGTAACACTGAAGCTTTCTTT.

The chain uses TRBV18 and TRBJ2-3, with a tentative D call TRBD1 (5 bases). The CDR3 is 14 residues long. V was pared by 6 bases and J by 6 bases, with 16 bases between. Germline loops: CDR1 KGHSH, CDR2 LQKENI. CDR3 sequence (DNA): TGTGCCAGCTCCAAGGGGAATACTGGCGATACGCAGTATTTT. Protein sequence: CASSKGNTGDTQYF.

The genes are TRBV5-4 and TRBJ2-7; maybe TRBD2 (6 bases). This CDR3 region has 15 residues. Trimming shortened V by 0 bases and J by 6 bases, and 16 bases separated the two germline ends. Germline V gene lookup returns CDR1 SGHNT and CDR2 YYREEE (reference sequence). As DNA, the CDR3 is TGTGCCAGCAGCTTGGGTGGAGGGGTGACGGGCGAGCAGTACTTC. This gives the protein CASSLGGGVTGEQYF.

The chain employs TRBV3-1 (or the pseudogene TRBV3-2) and TRBJ2-7, with 9 bases matching TRBD2. Germline trimming cut 4 bases from V and 2 bases from J; bases unmatched to any gene: 6. CDR1 is LGHDT, CDR2 YNNKEL, per germline (reference sequence). CDR3 length: 15 residues. CDR3 nucleotide sequence: TGTGCCAGCAGCCCCGCAGCGGGAGGCCCCTACGAGCAGTACTTC. It is translated as CASSPAAGGPYEQYF.

The V and J genes are TRBV9 and TRBJ1-2; no reliable D call. The length of the CDR3 is 13 residues. Germline V gene lookup returns CDR1 SGDLS and CDR2 YYNGEE. V was trimmed by 0 bases and J by 3 bases, leaving 6 bases between them. The CDR3 region has the DNA TGTGCCAGCAGCGTAGGGGGAGACTATGGCTACACCTTC. This codes for CASSVGGDYGYTF.

The chain couples TRBV30 to TRBJ2-3; 10 nucleotides line up with TRBD2. CDR1 is GTSNPN, CDR2 SVGIG, per germline (reference sequence). The CDR3 contains 14 residues. V dropped 5 bases and J dropped 3; count of bases not matched to a gene: 5. CDR3 sequence: CAWGVAGGTDTQYF. The CDR3 nucleotides read TGTGCCTGGGGAGTAGCGGGAGGAACAGATACGCAGTATTTT. The complete variable domain, with remaining parts taken from reference TRBV30 and TRBJ2-3, reads SQTIHQWPATLVQPVGSPLSLECTVEGTSNPNLYWYRQAAGRGLQLLFYSVGIGQISSEVPQNLSASRPQDRQFILSSKKLLLSDSGFYLCAWGVAGGTDTQYFGPGTRLTVL.

This chain links TRBV4-1 with TRBJ2-7; 12 bases align to TRBD2. This CDR3 region has 17 residues. With V trimmed by 1 base and J by 4 bases, 8 bases remained unmatched. The germline V gene encodes CDR1 MGHRA and CDR2 YSYEKL. CDR3 nucleotide sequence: TGCGCCAGCAGCCAAGCACCTAGCGGGAGGGCCGCATACGAGCAGTACTTC. It specifies CASSQAPSGRAAYEQYF.

This rearrangement joins TRBV9 to TRBJ2-7; possible D gene TRBD2, 7 bases. Trimming cost V 0 bases and J 5 bases, with 12 bases left between them. The CDR3 is made up of 14 amino acids. Germline V gives CDR1 SGDLS, CDR2 YYNGEE. The CDR3 DNA follows: TGTGCCAGCAGCGTAGGGGGGGGCTGGGACGAGCAGTACTTC. This gives the protein CASSVGGGWDEQYF.

This chain's CDR3 is CASSYVSGQPQHF. DNA for the CDR3: TGTGCCAGCAGTTACGTGTCGGGACAGCCCCAGCATTTT. The V gene is TRBV6-2 or TRBV6-3, the J gene TRBJ1-5; D gene uncertain. Trimming removed 2 bases from V and 7 bases from J, with 9 bases in between. The V gene's germline CDR1 is MNHEY and CDR2 SVGEGT. The CDR3 is 13 residues long.

V and J are TRBV4-2 and TRBJ2-7, with 12 bases fitting TRBD1. CDR1 and CDR2 (germline): LGHNA, YNFKEQ. The CDR3 has 16 amino acids. J was trimmed by 5 bases and V by 4 bases; bases with no gene match: 9. DNA for the CDR3: TGTGCCAGCAGCCCACATACCGGGACAGGGGGCGACGAGCAGTACTTC. This sequence encodes CASSPHTGTGGDEQYF.

The gene calls are TRBV28 and TRBJ1-4; D perhaps matches TRBD1 (5 bases). The CDR3 runs 14 residues. Deletions cut 1 base from V and 4 bases from J, with 7 bases between. Germline V lookup: CDR1 MDHEN, CDR2 SYDVKM. The CDR3 is CASSLSGVNEKLFF. For the CDR3, the DNA is TGTGCCAGCAGTTTATCGGGGGTTAATGAAAAACTGTTTTTT.